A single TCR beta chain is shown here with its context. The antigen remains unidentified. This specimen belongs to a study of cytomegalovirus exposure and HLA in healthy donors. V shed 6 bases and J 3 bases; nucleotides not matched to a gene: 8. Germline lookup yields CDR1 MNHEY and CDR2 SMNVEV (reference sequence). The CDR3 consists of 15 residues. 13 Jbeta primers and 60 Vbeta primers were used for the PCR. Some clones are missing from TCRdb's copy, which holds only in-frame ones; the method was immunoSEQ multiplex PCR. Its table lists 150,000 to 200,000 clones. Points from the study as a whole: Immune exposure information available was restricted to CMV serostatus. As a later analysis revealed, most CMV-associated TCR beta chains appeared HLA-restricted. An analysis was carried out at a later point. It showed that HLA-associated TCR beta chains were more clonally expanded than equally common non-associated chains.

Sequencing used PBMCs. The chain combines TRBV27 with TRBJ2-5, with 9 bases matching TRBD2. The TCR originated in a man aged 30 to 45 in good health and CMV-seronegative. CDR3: CASSETIAGEETQYF. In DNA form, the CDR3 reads TGTGCCAGCAGCGAGACCATAGCGGGAGAAGAGACCCAGTACTTC.